Listed below are T cell receptor beta chains from one sample, sequenced in a study of blood T cell repertoires in COVID-19. Sequenced by immunoSEQ multiplex PCR; TCRdb stores in-frame clones only, minus some. Here the sample spans 110,000 to 150,000 clones, under 80% being singletons. The material sequenced was peripheral blood. The receptors shown here come from a man aged 55 to 70 with acute or convalescent COVID-19. Each CDR3 is given with its conserved first and last residue. Each record gives: V gene, clone size, J gene, D gene, CDR3 DNA, CDR3 protein. D genes are given only for firm matches. The size of a clone is reported for some rows only, either as once, few or many, or as a class for expanded clones.

v_call: TRBV4-2; clone_size: -; j_call: TRBJ2-1; d_call: TRBD2; cdr3_nt: TGTGCCAGCAGCCAAGATAGCGGGGCTATCGATGAGCAGTTCTTC; cdr3_aa: CASSQDSGAIDEQFF
v_call: TRBV27; clone_size: -; j_call: TRBJ1-1; d_call: -; cdr3_nt: TGTGCCAGTAGAGCCACCCTGAACACTGAAGCTTTCTTT; cdr3_aa: CASRATLNTEAFF
v_call: TRBV5-1; clone_size: -; j_call: TRBJ1-3; d_call: -; cdr3_nt: TGCGCCAGCAGCTTGGGTGAGGGCGCGGGAGGAAACACCATATATTTT; cdr3_aa: CASSLGEGAGGNTIYF
v_call: TRBV28; clone_size: -; j_call: TRBJ2-2; d_call: TRBD1; cdr3_nt: TGTGCCAGCACCCCGACAGGGTCCGGGGAGCTGTTTTTT; cdr3_aa: CASTPTGSGELFF
v_call: TRBV5-4; clone_size: -; j_call: TRBJ2-6; d_call: TRBD1; cdr3_nt: TGTGCCAGCAGCTTGGTTCGGGACAGTGTGGAAAGAGCTGGGGCCAACGTCCTGACTTTC; cdr3_aa: CASSLVRDSVERAGANVLTF
v_call: TRBV29-1; clone_size: -; j_call: TRBJ2-7; d_call: -; cdr3_nt: TGCAGCGTTGAAAGCCCGGGGGCCTACGAGCAGTACTTC; cdr3_aa: CSVESPGAYEQYF
v_call: TRBV28; clone_size: -; j_call: TRBJ2-7; d_call: TRBD1; cdr3_nt: TGTGCCAGCAGGGGGGGACAGGGCTACGAGCAGTACTTC; cdr3_aa: CASRGGQGYEQYF
v_call: TRBV19; clone_size: -; j_call: TRBJ2-3; d_call: TRBD2; cdr3_nt: TGTGCCAGCAGACTAGCGGGAGGGGGAGATACGCAGTATTTT; cdr3_aa: CASRLAGGGDTQYF
v_call: TRBV1; clone_size: few; j_call: TRBJ2-7; d_call: -; cdr3_nt: TGCACCAGCAGCCAAGGGGACTCCTCCTCTGAGCAGTACTTC; cdr3_aa: CTSSQGDSSSEQYF
v_call: TRBV30; clone_size: -; j_call: TRBJ1-4; d_call: TRBD1; cdr3_nt: TGTGCCTGGAGTCCTACCCAGGGGGGTCATGAAAAACTGTTTTTT; cdr3_aa: CAWSPTQGGHEKLFF
v_call: TRBV10-3; clone_size: -; j_call: TRBJ1-1; d_call: -; cdr3_nt: TGTGCCATCAGTGAGTCGGGGGACATGAACACTGAAGCTTTCTTT; cdr3_aa: CAISESGDMNTEAFF
v_call: TRBV5-1; clone_size: -; j_call: TRBJ1-1; d_call: -; cdr3_nt: TGCGCCAGCAGCGCGGACATTACCAACACTGAAGCTTTCTTT; cdr3_aa: CASSADITNTEAFF
v_call: TRBV27; clone_size: -; j_call: TRBJ2-1; d_call: TRBD2; cdr3_nt: TGTGCCAGCAGTGGGATCGAGGCTAGCGGGAGGTGGACCTACAATGAGCAGTTCTTC; cdr3_aa: CASSGIEASGRWTYNEQFF
v_call: TRBV30; clone_size: -; j_call: TRBJ1-6; d_call: TRBD1; cdr3_nt: TGTGCCTGGAGTGTAGGGGGGCCTGGACAGGGCCTTTATTCACCCCTCCACTTT; cdr3_aa: CAWSVGGPGQGLYSPLHF
v_call: TRBV28; clone_size: once; j_call: TRBJ2-7; d_call: TRBD2; cdr3_nt: TGTGCCACCCTGGGACTAGCGGGAGTCAACGAGCAGTACTTC; cdr3_aa: CATLGLAGVNEQYF
v_call: TRBV4-1; clone_size: -; j_call: TRBJ2-2; d_call: -; cdr3_nt: TGCGCCAGCAGCCAAGAACTTGAGCGGACCACCAGGCTCAACGGGGAGCTGTTTTTT; cdr3_aa: CASSQELERTTRLNGELFF
v_call: TRBV6-5; clone_size: -; j_call: TRBJ2-5; d_call: TRBD2; cdr3_nt: TGTGCCAGCAGTTACGGGGAGGGTTACCAAGAGACCCAGTACTTC; cdr3_aa: CASSYGEGYQETQYF
v_call: TRBV28; clone_size: -; j_call: TRBJ1-5; d_call: TRBD1; cdr3_nt: TGTGCCAGCAGCTCGACAGGGGGCAATCAGCCCCAGCATTTT; cdr3_aa: CASSSTGGNQPQHF
v_call: TRBV3-1/TRBV3-2; clone_size: -; j_call: TRBJ1-2; d_call: -; cdr3_nt: TGTGCCAGCAGCGGAACCCAGGGGTGGGCTGGCTACACCTTC; cdr3_aa: CASSGTQGWAGYTF
v_call: TRBV4-1; clone_size: -; j_call: TRBJ2-2; d_call: -; cdr3_nt: TGCGCCAGCAGCCAGAGGGGGGCGGGAGAGACGAACACCGGGGAGCTGTTTTTT; cdr3_aa: CASSQRGAGETNTGELFF
v_call: TRBV9; clone_size: -; j_call: TRBJ2-7; d_call: -; cdr3_nt: TGTGCCAGCAGCGTGGGTCAGGGAACCTACGAGCAGTACTTC; cdr3_aa: CASSVGQGTYEQYF
v_call: TRBV7-2; clone_size: -; j_call: TRBJ1-2; d_call: TRBD1; cdr3_nt: TGTGCCAGCAGCAAGGGGGGGACAGGGCTTTCCTATGGCTACACCTTC; cdr3_aa: CASSKGGTGLSYGYTF
v_call: TRBV7-2; clone_size: -; j_call: TRBJ2-2; d_call: TRBD1; cdr3_nt: TGTGCCAGCAGCCACAGGGGGAGTGCGAACACCGGGGAGCTGTTTTTT; cdr3_aa: CASSHRGSANTGELFF
v_call: TRBV6-5; clone_size: -; j_call: TRBJ2-7; d_call: TRBD2; cdr3_nt: TGTGCCAGCATGGGGGCTTGGACTAGCTGGCTCGAGCAGTACTTC; cdr3_aa: CASMGAWTSWLEQYF
v_call: TRBV6-1; clone_size: -; j_call: TRBJ1-5; d_call: TRBD1; cdr3_nt: TGTGCCAGCAGTGAAAGGGGACAGGGGGCCAATCAGCCCCAGCATTTT; cdr3_aa: CASSERGQGANQPQHF
v_call: TRBV5-4; clone_size: -; j_call: TRBJ2-3; d_call: TRBD2; cdr3_nt: TGTGCCAGCAGTACGGGACTAGACCCAACGCAGTATTTT; cdr3_aa: CASSTGLDPTQYF
v_call: TRBV5-1; clone_size: -; j_call: TRBJ2-1; d_call: -; cdr3_nt: TGCGCCAGCAGCTTAGACTACTCCTACAATGAGCAGTTCTTC; cdr3_aa: CASSLDYSYNEQFF
v_call: TRBV4-1; clone_size: few; j_call: TRBJ2-1; d_call: TRBD2; cdr3_nt: TGCGCCAGCAGCCAAGTGACGCGGGAGGGCCGCAAGGGTGAGCAGTTCTTC; cdr3_aa: CASSQVTREGRKGEQFF
v_call: TRBV28; clone_size: -; j_call: TRBJ2-2; d_call: -; cdr3_nt: TGTGCCAGCAGTACAGGGAATGGGAACACCGGGGAGCTGTTTTTT; cdr3_aa: CASSTGNGNTGELFF
v_call: TRBV7-6; clone_size: -; j_call: TRBJ2-2; d_call: TRBD2; cdr3_nt: TGTGCCAGCAGTCTTACTAGCGGGAGTAGGACCGGGGAGCTGTTTTTT; cdr3_aa: CASSLTSGSRTGELFF
v_call: TRBV13; clone_size: -; j_call: TRBJ2-1; d_call: TRBD2; cdr3_nt: TGTGCCAGCAGCACGGGACTAGGCCTCAATGAGCAGTTCTTC; cdr3_aa: CASSTGLGLNEQFF
v_call: TRBV11-2; clone_size: -; j_call: TRBJ2-2; d_call: -; cdr3_nt: TGTGCCAGCAGCTTAAGGCAGGGGGGATCGGGGGAGCTGTTTTTT; cdr3_aa: CASSLRQGGSGELFF
v_call: TRBV9; clone_size: -; j_call: TRBJ2-7; d_call: TRBD2; cdr3_nt: TGTGCCAGCAGCGTCTTCCGGGAGGATACCTACGAGGGGTACTTC; cdr3_aa: CASSVFREDTYEGYF
v_call: TRBV10-2; clone_size: -; j_call: TRBJ2-7; d_call: -; cdr3_nt: TGCGCCAGCAGAGGGGTAGTCGGTCCCTACGAGCAGTACTTC; cdr3_aa: CASRGVVGPYEQYF
v_call: TRBV13; clone_size: once; j_call: TRBJ2-2; d_call: -; cdr3_nt: TGTGCCAGCAGCTTAAGGCAGGGACAGAACACCGGGGAGCTGTTTTTT; cdr3_aa: CASSLRQGQNTGELFF
v_call: TRBV10-3; clone_size: -; j_call: TRBJ2-5; d_call: TRBD2; cdr3_nt: TGTGCCATCAGTGAGTCAGGACGGGGGAGGGAGGAGACCCAGTACTTC; cdr3_aa: CAISESGRGREETQYF
v_call: TRBV28; clone_size: -; j_call: TRBJ2-3; d_call: TRBD2; cdr3_nt: TGTGCCAGCAGTTGGGGTGTCGTCGGGACTAGCGGGAGGAGGGCAGATACGCAGTATTTT; cdr3_aa: CASSWGVVGTSGRRADTQYF
v_call: TRBV28; clone_size: -; j_call: TRBJ2-1; d_call: -; cdr3_nt: TGTGCCAGCAGTCCGCCGGACTCTTACGGTGAGCAGTTCTTC; cdr3_aa: CASSPPDSYGEQFF
v_call: TRBV9; clone_size: many; j_call: TRBJ1-1; d_call: -; cdr3_nt: TGTGCCAGCAGCGTAGCAGGTTTTACTGAAGCTTTCTTT; cdr3_aa: CASSVAGFTEAFF
v_call: TRBV5-1; clone_size: -; j_call: TRBJ2-3; d_call: TRBD2; cdr3_nt: TGCGCCAGCAGCTTGGGTGCGGGAGAAGCAGATACGCAGTATTTT; cdr3_aa: CASSLGAGEADTQYF
v_call: TRBV11-2; clone_size: -; j_call: TRBJ2-7; d_call: TRBD1; cdr3_nt: TGTGCCAGCAGCCTAGGGCCCAGACAGGGGGCCAACGAGCAGTACTTC; cdr3_aa: CASSLGPRQGANEQYF
v_call: TRBV28; clone_size: -; j_call: TRBJ2-7; d_call: -; cdr3_nt: TGTGCCAGCAGTCCCCCCGACAGCTACGAGCAGTACTTC; cdr3_aa: CASSPPDSYEQYF